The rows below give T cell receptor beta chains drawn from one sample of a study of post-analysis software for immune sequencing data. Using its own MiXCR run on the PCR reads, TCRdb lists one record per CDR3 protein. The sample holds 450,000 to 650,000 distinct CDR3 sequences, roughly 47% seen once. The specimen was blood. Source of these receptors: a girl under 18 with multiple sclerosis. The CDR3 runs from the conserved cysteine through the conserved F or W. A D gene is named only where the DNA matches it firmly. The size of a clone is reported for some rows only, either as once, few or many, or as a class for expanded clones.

CDR3 protein: CASRLNPAGGPETQYF
CDR3 DNA: TGTGCCAGTAGGCTCAACCCGGCGGGGGGGCCAGAGACCCAGTACTTC
J gene: TRBJ2-5
D gene: TRBD2
V gene: TRBV19
clone size: few

CDR3 protein: CASIGGYHQETQYF
CDR3 DNA: TGTGCCAGCATCGGAGGATACCACCAAGAGACCCAGTACTTC
J gene: TRBJ2-5
D gene: -
V gene: TRBV6-1
clone size: -

CDR3 protein: CASSVGTGGTYEQYF
CDR3 DNA: TGTGCCAGCAGCGTAGGTACAGGTGGGACCTACGAGCAGTACTTC
J gene: TRBJ2-7
D gene: -
V gene: TRBV9
clone size: -

CDR3 protein: CASSVHSRDSGGYSNQPQHF
CDR3 DNA: TGTGCCAGCAGTGTCCATTCTCGTGACAGCGGGGGGTATAGCAATCAGCCCCAGCATTTT
J gene: TRBJ1-5
D gene: -
V gene: TRBV6-1
clone size: once

CDR3 protein: CATSDQRSNQPQHF
CDR3 DNA: TGTGCCACCAGTGATCAGAGGAGTAATCAGCCCCAGCATTTT
J gene: TRBJ1-5
D gene: -
V gene: TRBV24-1
clone size: few

CDR3 protein: CASSLPQGVGEQYF
CDR3 DNA: TGTGCCAGCAGCTTACCCCAGGGGGTTGGGGAGCAGTACTTC
J gene: TRBJ2-7
D gene: TRBD1
V gene: TRBV7-2
clone size: once

CDR3 protein: CASSLADYPSTDTQYF
CDR3 DNA: TGCGCCAGCAGCTTGGCTGACTATCCAAGCACAGATACGCAGTATTTT
J gene: TRBJ2-3
D gene: -
V gene: TRBV5-1
clone size: -

CDR3 protein: CASSTDSEGGYTF
CDR3 DNA: TGTGCCAGCAGCACGGACAGCGAGGGAGGCTACACCTTC
J gene: TRBJ1-2
D gene: -
V gene: TRBV12-3/TRBV12-4
clone size: few

CDR3 protein: CASSLVRLAGGGNEQFF
CDR3 DNA: TGTGCCAGCAGCTTAGTACGGCTAGCGGGAGGTGGCAATGAGCAGTTCTTC
J gene: TRBJ2-1
D gene: TRBD2
V gene: TRBV11-3
clone size: few

CDR3 protein: CASSSPHQGTNYEQYF
CDR3 DNA: TGTGCCAGCAGTTCTCCCCATCAGGGGACCAACTACGAGCAGTACTTC
J gene: TRBJ2-7
D gene: -
V gene: TRBV12-3/TRBV12-4
clone size: -

CDR3 protein: CASSITGYYGYTF
CDR3 DNA: TGTGCCAGCAGCATTACAGGTTACTATGGCTACACCTTC
J gene: TRBJ1-2
D gene: -
V gene: TRBV9
clone size: few

CDR3 protein: CASSFLGDSYEQYF
CDR3 DNA: TGTGCCAGCAGCTTTTTGGGGGATTCCTACGAGCAGTACTTC
J gene: TRBJ2-7
D gene: -
V gene: TRBV7-2
clone size: few

CDR3 protein: CASSLYVHGGYTF
CDR3 DNA: TGTGCCAGCAGCTTATATGTCCACGGTGGCTACACCTTC
J gene: TRBJ1-2
D gene: -
V gene: TRBV13
clone size: -

CDR3 protein: CATSKGLPYEQYF
CDR3 DNA: TGTGCCACCAGCAAAGGGTTGCCCTACGAGCAGTACTTC
J gene: TRBJ2-7
D gene: -
V gene: TRBV15
clone size: -

CDR3 protein: CSARGDYSYEQYF
CDR3 DNA: TGCAGTGCTAGGGGGGACTACTCCTACGAGCAGTACTTC
J gene: TRBJ2-7
D gene: TRBD2
V gene: TRBV20-1
clone size: few

CDR3 protein: CASKPGHQTYNEQFF
CDR3 DNA: TGTGCCAGCAAACCGGGACACCAGACCTACAATGAGCAGTTCTTC
J gene: TRBJ2-1
D gene: -
V gene: TRBV12-3/TRBV12-4
clone size: -

CDR3 protein: CASVGEGQKDYGYTF
CDR3 DNA: TGTGCTTCAGTGGGGGAGGGACAGAAAGACTATGGCTACACCTTC
J gene: TRBJ1-2
D gene: TRBD1
V gene: TRBV6-5
clone size: few

CDR3 protein: CASRVNAGTIADTQYF
CDR3 DNA: TGCGCCAGCAGGGTTAACGCAGGGACAATCGCAGATACGCAGTATTTT
J gene: TRBJ2-3
D gene: -
V gene: TRBV5-1
clone size: -

CDR3 protein: CASSPGEVADTQYF
CDR3 DNA: TGCGCCAGCAGTCCCGGGGAGGTGGCAGATACGCAGTATTTT
J gene: TRBJ2-3
D gene: -
V gene: TRBV5-1
clone size: -

CDR3 protein: CSARPGTGYEQYF
CDR3 DNA: TGCAGTGCTAGACCCGGGACAGGCTACGAGCAGTACTTC
J gene: TRBJ2-7
D gene: TRBD1
V gene: TRBV20-1
clone size: -

CDR3 protein: CASSPLLAGGSTDTQYF
CDR3 DNA: TGTGCCAGCAGTCCTCTTCTAGCGGGAGGTAGCACAGATACGCAGTATTTT
J gene: TRBJ2-3
D gene: TRBD2
V gene: TRBV28
clone size: -

CDR3 protein: CASSSTTGFSGNTIYF
CDR3 DNA: TGTGCCAGCAGCTCGACGACAGGGTTTAGTGGAAACACCATATATTTT
J gene: TRBJ1-3
D gene: TRBD1
V gene: TRBV7-2
clone size: -

CDR3 protein: CSAYRGPISYEQYF
CDR3 DNA: TGCAGTGCCTACAGGGGGCCGATCTCCTACGAGCAGTACTTC
J gene: TRBJ2-7
D gene: TRBD1
V gene: TRBV20-1
clone size: few

CDR3 protein: CSARSQGADSYNEQFF
CDR3 DNA: TGCAGTGCTAGGTCGCAGGGGGCAGACTCCTACAATGAGCAGTTCTTC
J gene: TRBJ2-1
D gene: TRBD1
V gene: TRBV20-1
clone size: -

CDR3 protein: CASSSIGIPTQYF
CDR3 DNA: TGCGCCAGCAGCTCAATCGGGATACCAACGCAGTATTTT
J gene: TRBJ2-3
D gene: -
V gene: TRBV5-1
clone size: once

CDR3 protein: CSVGPGGHTEAFF
CDR3 DNA: TGCAGCGTTGGACCGGGGGGGCACACTGAAGCTTTCTTT
J gene: TRBJ1-1
D gene: -
V gene: TRBV29-1
clone size: -

CDR3 protein: CASSHPRPNYGYTF
CDR3 DNA: TGCGCCAGCAGCCATCCTCGTCCTAACTATGGCTACACCTTC
J gene: TRBJ1-2
D gene: -
V gene: TRBV4-1
clone size: -

CDR3 protein: CASSFGGVQETQYF
CDR3 DNA: TGCGCCAGCAGCTTCGGCGGTGTCCAAGAGACCCAGTACTTC
J gene: TRBJ2-5
D gene: -
V gene: TRBV5-1
clone size: few

CDR3 protein: CASSPMLGVSNTGELFF
CDR3 DNA: TGTGCCAGCAGTCCTATGCTAGGCGTTTCGAACACCGGGGAGCTGTTTTTT
J gene: TRBJ2-2
D gene: -
V gene: TRBV12-3/TRBV12-4
clone size: -

CDR3 protein: CASSFYNSPLHF
CDR3 DNA: TGTGCCAGCAGTTTCTATAATTCACCCCTCCACTTT
J gene: TRBJ1-6
D gene: -
V gene: TRBV12-3/TRBV12-4
clone size: -

CDR3 protein: CASSQGLARYEQYF
CDR3 DNA: TGTGCCAGCAGCCAAGGTCTAGCCCGTTACGAGCAGTACTTC
J gene: TRBJ2-7
D gene: -
V gene: TRBV3-1
clone size: -